Each of the 2 T cell receptor beta chains below was sequenced from the same sample in a study of response to subunit inactivated influenza vaccine. TCRdb re-analysed the RT-PCR reads in MiXCR, keeping a single row per CDR3 protein. The sample includes under 850,000 distinct CDR3 sequences, about 18% of them seen just once. The sequences come from PBMCs from blood, collected 4 to 6 days after vaccination. The source of these receptors is a man aged 45-60 years who received an inactivated influenza vaccine.

The rearrangement links TRBV16 to TRBJ2-7; D gene unclear. The CDR3 runs to 12 residues. V lost 3 bases to trimming and J lost 5 bases, with 8 bases between them. The germline gives CDR1 KGHSY, CDR2 FQNENV. CDR3 sequence reads: CASSQVENEQYF. The CDR3 bases are TGTGCCAGCAGCCAGGTAGAGAACGAGCAGTACTTC.

The chain links TRBV20-1 to TRBJ2-7; the D call may be TRBD1 or TRBD2 (5 bases each). Germline CDR1 reads DFQATT; CDR2 reads SNEGSKA (reference sequence). V was pared by 6 bases and J by 6 bases, with 30 bases between. The CDR3 contains 17 residues. The CDR3 DNA reads TGCAGTGCGGACGAAACCGGGGCCTCTCTCTTTGTCGGCGAGCAGTACTTC. Its translation is CSADETGASLFVGEQYF.